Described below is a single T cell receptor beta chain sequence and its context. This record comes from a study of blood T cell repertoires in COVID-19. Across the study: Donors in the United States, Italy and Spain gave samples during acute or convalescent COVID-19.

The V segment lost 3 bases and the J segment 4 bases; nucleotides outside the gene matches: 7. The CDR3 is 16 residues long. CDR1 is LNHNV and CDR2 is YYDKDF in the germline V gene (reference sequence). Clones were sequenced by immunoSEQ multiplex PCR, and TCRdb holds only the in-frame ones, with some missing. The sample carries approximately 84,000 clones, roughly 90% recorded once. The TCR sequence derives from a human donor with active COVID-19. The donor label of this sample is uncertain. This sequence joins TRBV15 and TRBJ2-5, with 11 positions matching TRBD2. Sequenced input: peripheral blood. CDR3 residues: CATSRKLAGVGETQYF. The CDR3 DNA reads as TGTGCCACCAGCAGGAAACTAGCGGGGGTAGGAGAGACCCAGTACTTC. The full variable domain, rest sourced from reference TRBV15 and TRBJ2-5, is DAMVIQNPRYQVTQFGKPVTLSCSQTLNHNVMYWYQQKSSQAPKLLFHYYDKDFNNEADTPDNFQSRRPNTSFCFLDIRSPGLGDTAMYLCATSRKLAGVGETQYFGPGTRLLVL.